One and the same sample provided the 13 T cell receptor beta chains below, sequenced in a study of blood T cell repertoires in COVID-19. TCRdb's table, derived via immunoSEQ multiplex PCR, lists solely in-frame clones and lacks some. The sample contains roughly 64,000 clones, roughly 84% of which appear only once. The specimen sequenced was peripheral blood. Source of these receptors: a woman aged 60 to 75 with acute or convalescent COVID-19.

The V gene is TRBV14, the J gene TRBJ1-2; D is possibly TRBD1 (5 bases). The CDR3 loop spans 13 amino acids. Germline lookup yields CDR1 SGHDN and CDR2 FVKESK. V was pared by 4 bases and J by 8 bases, with 14 bases between. In DNA form, the CDR3 reads TGTGCCAGCAGCCCAGCGGGGGGGATAGGCTACACCTTC. Translating it yields CASSPAGGIGYTF.

CDR3 amino acids: CASSYRTGELFF. The CDR3, as DNA: TGTGCCAGCAGTTACCGTACCGGGGAGCTGTTTTTT. The chain employs TRBV6-5 and TRBJ2-2; D is unclear. Trimming left V 2 bases short and J 5 bases short, with 3 bases between. The CDR3 consists of 12 residues. Germline values: CDR1 MNHEY, CDR2 SVGAGI.

The rearrangement uses TRBV3-1 (or the pseudogene TRBV3-2) and TRBJ2-2; D is unresolved. The germline V gene has CDR1 LGHDT and CDR2 YNNKEL (reference sequence). Trimming left V 3 bases short and J 8 bases short, with 10 bases between. The CDR3 has 13 amino acids. The CDR3 region is CASSHLTAGELFF. CDR3 bases: TGTGCCAGCAGCCATCTAACAGCTGGGGAGCTGTTTTTT.

This clone was counted only a few times. This sample also contains other DNA sequences that code for the same CDR3. This chain links TRBV2 with TRBJ1-6; unclear D gene. The germline CDR1 and CDR2 sequences are SNHLY and FYNNEI. The CDR3 extends over 14 amino acids. V was trimmed by 3 bases and J by 7 bases, leaving 10 bases between them. CDR3 protein: CASSEARLNSPLHF. CDR3 DNA sequence: TGTGCCAGCAGTGAGGCCCGCTTAAATTCACCCCTCCACTTT.

The chain links TRBV10-1 to TRBJ2-5; possible D gene TRBD2, 6 bases. This CDR3 spans 15 amino acids. V lost 2 bases and J lost 5, with 15 bases in between. The V gene's germline CDR1 is WNHNN and CDR2 SYGVQD (reference sequence). CDR3 protein: CASSEDSSVSETQYF. The CDR3 region has the DNA TGCGCCAGCAGTGAGGACTCTAGCGTATCCGAGACCCAGTACTTC.

The table lists this clone with a few counts. The CDR3 DNA is TGTGCCAGCAGTGAAGCGGCCCCGGGACAGGGTGTGGGGGCCTATGGCTACACCTTC. Translation: CASSEAAPGQGVGAYGYTF. This chain joins TRBV6-1 and TRBJ1-2; 9 bases fit TRBD1. Germline assignment: CDR1 MNHNS and CDR2 SASEGT. The CDR3 totals 19 residues. With 0 bases clipped from V and 4 bases from J, the junction kept 15 bases outside the gene matches.

This chain links TRBV6-5 with TRBJ1-4; TRBD1 aligns across 9 bases. Germline values: CDR1 MNHEY, CDR2 SVGAGI. The CDR3 runs to 14 residues. After removal of 7 bases from V and 4 bases from J, the junction contained 4 bases not matched to a gene. In DNA form, the CDR3 reads TGTGCCAGCACGCGACAGGGGGGTAATGAAAAACTGTTTTTT. This gives the protein CASTRQGGNEKLFF.

The CDR3 coding sequence is TGTGCCAGCGGAAGGCGGGTCAATAATCAGCCCCAGCATTTT. Encoded protein: CASGRRVNNQPQHF. The chain couples TRBV6-5 to TRBJ1-5; no clear D. V was pared by 8 bases and J by 4 bases, with 15 bases between. The CDR3 length is 14 residues. Germline V gives CDR1 MNHEY, CDR2 SVGAGI.

The chain links TRBV29-1 to TRBJ1-1, with 9 bases lining up with TRBD1. CDR3 size: 14 residues. The germline V gene encodes CDR1 SQVTM and CDR2 ANQGSEA. Germline trimming cut 4 bases from V and 6 bases from J; bases unmatched to any gene: 9. This CDR3 is CSVGRQGGGPEAFF. Written as DNA, the CDR3 is TGCAGCGTTGGTCGACAGGGGGGCGGCCCTGAAGCTTTCTTT.

The chain couples TRBV7-9 to TRBJ2-7; the D gene is possibly TRBD1 (7 bases). CDR1 SEHNR and CDR2 FQNEAQ come from the germline V gene (reference sequence). The CDR3 totals 16 residues. V gave up 5 bases and J gave up 3 bases, with 20 bases separating them. Here the CDR3 DNA reads TGTGCCAGCAGCCAGGGGGGTAATGAGGCGCTCTACGAGCAGTACTTC. Protein product: CASSQGGNEALYEQYF. Combining the CDR3 with reference TRBV7-9 and TRBJ2-7 gives the whole variable domain DTGVSQNPRHKITKRGQNVTFRCDPISEHNRLYWYRQTLGQGPEFLTYFQNEAQLEKSRLLSDRFSAERPKGSFSTLEIQRTEQGDSAMYLCASSQGGNEALYEQYFGPGTRLTVT.

The chain is built from TRBV6-5 and TRBJ2-2; perhaps TRBD2 as D (5 bases). The CDR3 totals 14 residues. The germline gives CDR1 MNHEY, CDR2 SVGAGI. V lost 4 bases, J lost 5 bases, and 11 bases lay in between. CDR3 sequence (DNA): TGTGCCAGCAGTTCCACCTCGGGGACCGGGGAGCTGTTTTTT. Translation gives CASSSTSGTGELFF.

The rearrangement uses TRBV4-2 and TRBJ2-1; 11 bases are a match to TRBD2. The CDR3 runs 18 residues. Germline CDR1 is LGHNA and CDR2 is YNFKEQ. With V trimmed by 3 bases and J by 9 bases, 16 bases remained unmatched. The CDR3 reads CASSQALTSGATTSEQFF. The CDR3 nucleotides are TGTGCCAGCAGCCAGGCCTTGACTAGCGGGGCTACTACCAGTGAGCAGTTCTTC.

V and J are TRBV6-6 and TRBJ2-7, with TRBD2 matching 13 bases. This CDR3 spans 18 amino acids. V shed 5 bases and J 4 bases; nucleotides not matched to a gene: 14. The germline V gene encodes CDR1 MNHNY and CDR2 SVGAGI (reference sequence). CDR3 in DNA: TGTGCCAGCAGTCCGAGGACTAGCGGGGGCCGGGCGGGGTACGAGCAGTACTTC. Its protein product is CASSPRTSGGRAGYEQYF.